The rows below give T cell receptor beta chains drawn from one sample of a study of Graves' ophthalmopathy and Graves' hyperthyroidism. MiXCR, run by TCRdb on the multiplex PCR reads, gives a single entry per CDR3 protein. The sample holds about 400,000 distinct CDR3 sequences, around 17% seen once. Material: peripheral blood. These receptors came from a woman in her late teens or twenties with Graves' ophthalmopathy. CDR3s include the opening cysteine and the closing phenylalanine or tryptophan. Each record gives: J gene, D gene, clone size, V gene, CDR3 length, CDR3 DNA, CDR3 protein. D genes are given only for firm matches. Rows may omit the clone size; those that give it use once, few, many or a size class.

j_call: TRBJ2-7; d_call: -; clone_size: many; v_call: TRBV5-1; cdr3_length: 14; cdr3_nt: TGTGCCAGCAGTTCCGGGGGAGCATCCTACGAGCAGTACTTC; cdr3_aa: CASSSGGASYEQYF
j_call: TRBJ1-2; d_call: TRBD1; clone_size: many; v_call: TRBV15; cdr3_length: 15; cdr3_nt: TGTGCCACCAGCAGAGATCTAAGGACAGGGATTGGCTACACCTTC; cdr3_aa: CATSRDLRTGIGYTF
j_call: TRBJ1-2; d_call: TRBD1; clone_size: -; v_call: TRBV7-2; cdr3_length: 15; cdr3_nt: TGTGCCAGCAGCTCGAGAGGGGGACAGGGGAGTGGCTACACCTTC; cdr3_aa: CASSSRGGQGSGYTF
j_call: TRBJ1-6; d_call: -; clone_size: many; v_call: TRBV12-3/TRBV12-4; cdr3_length: 17; cdr3_nt: TGTGCCAGCAGTTTGTGGGGGACGAACTTCGTATATTCACCCCTCCACTTT; cdr3_aa: CASSLWGTNFVYSPLHF
j_call: TRBJ2-5; d_call: -; clone_size: many; v_call: TRBV11-2; cdr3_length: 17; cdr3_nt: TGTGCCAGCAGCCCGGTTCGGACTGATGTCTCCCAAGAGACCCAGTACTTC; cdr3_aa: CASSPVRTDVSQETQYF
j_call: TRBJ2-2; d_call: -; clone_size: many; v_call: TRBV11-2; cdr3_length: 13; cdr3_nt: TGTGCCAGCAGCTTATCGGGGAGCGGGGAGCTGTTTTTT; cdr3_aa: CASSLSGSGELFF
j_call: TRBJ2-7; d_call: -; clone_size: -; v_call: TRBV10-2; cdr3_length: 15; cdr3_nt: TGCGCCAGCAGACCGCCGGGGACACAGAACTACGAGCAGTACTTC; cdr3_aa: CASRPPGTQNYEQYF
j_call: TRBJ2-7; d_call: -; clone_size: many; v_call: TRBV6-2/TRBV6-3; cdr3_length: 16; cdr3_nt: TGTGCCAGCAGCGGGACTCAGGGACGCCTGATCTACGAGCAGTACTTC; cdr3_aa: CASSGTQGRLIYEQYF
j_call: TRBJ2-7; d_call: -; clone_size: many; v_call: TRBV30; cdr3_length: 11; cdr3_nt: TGTGCCTGGAGTGTGAGTAGCGAGCAGTACTTC; cdr3_aa: CAWSVSSEQYF
j_call: TRBJ2-7; d_call: TRBD2; clone_size: many; v_call: TRBV28; cdr3_length: 14; cdr3_nt: TGTGCCAGCAGTACCCGACTAGCGGGGGTCGTGCAGTACTTC; cdr3_aa: CASSTRLAGVVQYF
j_call: TRBJ2-7; d_call: TRBD1; clone_size: many; v_call: TRBV12-3/TRBV12-4; cdr3_length: 14; cdr3_nt: TGTGCCAGCAGAACCGGGACAGGGTTGGGTGAGCAGTACTTC; cdr3_aa: CASRTGTGLGEQYF
j_call: TRBJ1-3; d_call: -; clone_size: -; v_call: TRBV7-9; cdr3_length: 14; cdr3_nt: TGTGCCAGCAGCCCCTCAGCTTCCGGAAACACCATATATTTT; cdr3_aa: CASSPSASGNTIYF
j_call: TRBJ2-5; d_call: -; clone_size: -; v_call: TRBV11-2; cdr3_length: 11; cdr3_nt: TGTGCCAGCAGCTTAGAGGTGGCCCAGTACTTC; cdr3_aa: CASSLEVAQYF
j_call: TRBJ1-5; d_call: TRBD1; clone_size: few; v_call: TRBV6-2/TRBV6-3; cdr3_length: 19; cdr3_nt: TGTGCCAGCAGTTCCTCCGGGACAGGGAAGTATCGTAGCAATCAGCCCCAGCATTTT; cdr3_aa: CASSSSGTGKYRSNQPQHF
j_call: TRBJ2-5; d_call: TRBD2; clone_size: -; v_call: TRBV6-1; cdr3_length: 15; cdr3_nt: TGTGCCAGCAGTACGGCAGCGGGAGGAATGGAGACCCAGTACTTC; cdr3_aa: CASSTAAGGMETQYF
j_call: TRBJ1-1; d_call: -; clone_size: many; v_call: TRBV3-1; cdr3_length: 14; cdr3_nt: TGTGCCAGCAGCCAAGGGCTCTTCGACACTGAAGCTTTCTTT; cdr3_aa: CASSQGLFDTEAFF
j_call: TRBJ2-2; d_call: -; clone_size: many; v_call: TRBV28; cdr3_length: 14; cdr3_nt: TGTGCCAGCTGGGCCCGAGAATCAACCGGGGAGCTGTTTTTT; cdr3_aa: CASWARESTGELFF
j_call: TRBJ1-1; d_call: -; clone_size: -; v_call: TRBV12-3/TRBV12-4; cdr3_length: 16; cdr3_nt: TGTGCCAGCAGTCGTAGCGGTGTACAGCCGAACACTGAAGCTTTCTTT; cdr3_aa: CASSRSGVQPNTEAFF
j_call: TRBJ1-1; d_call: -; clone_size: many; v_call: TRBV19; cdr3_length: 14; cdr3_nt: TGTGCCAGTAGTATAGCTCGGGATAGCGACAAAGCTTTCTTT; cdr3_aa: CASSIARDSDKAFF
j_call: TRBJ1-1; d_call: -; clone_size: many; v_call: TRBV3-1; cdr3_length: 15; cdr3_nt: TGTGCCAGCAGCCAATCCGATACTTCGACGCTGGGGGCTTTCTTT; cdr3_aa: CASSQSDTSTLGAFF
j_call: TRBJ2-7; d_call: -; clone_size: many; v_call: TRBV7-2; cdr3_length: 13; cdr3_nt: TGTGCCAGCAGCTTAGTATCGAGTTCCCAAAGGTACTTC; cdr3_aa: CASSLVSSSQRYF
j_call: TRBJ1-5; d_call: -; clone_size: many; v_call: TRBV3-1; cdr3_length: 14; cdr3_nt: TGTGCCAGCAGCCAAGCAAGACTTAATCAGCCCCAGCATTTT; cdr3_aa: CASSQARLNQPQHF